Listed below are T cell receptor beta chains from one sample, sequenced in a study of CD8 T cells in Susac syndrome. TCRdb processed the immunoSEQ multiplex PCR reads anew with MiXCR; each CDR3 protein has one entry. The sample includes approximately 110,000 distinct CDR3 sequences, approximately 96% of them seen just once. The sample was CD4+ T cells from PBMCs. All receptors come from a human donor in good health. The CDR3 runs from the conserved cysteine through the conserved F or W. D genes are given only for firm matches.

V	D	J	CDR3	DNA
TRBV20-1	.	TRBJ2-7	CSASRTFYEQYF	TGCAGTGCTTCCAGGACCTTCTACGAGCAGTACTTC
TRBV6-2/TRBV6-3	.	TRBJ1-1	CASSFIRNTEAFF	TGTGCCAGCAGTTTCATTCGGAACACTGAAGCTTTCTTT
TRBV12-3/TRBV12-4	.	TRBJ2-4	CASSTEGPIQYF	TGTGCCAGCAGTACCGAGGGACCCATTCAGTACTTC
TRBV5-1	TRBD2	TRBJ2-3	CASSPGLAGVGDTQYF	TGCGCCAGCAGCCCGGGACTAGCGGGAGTTGGAGATACGCAGTATTTT
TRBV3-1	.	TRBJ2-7	CASSQRLDYEQYF	TGTGCCAGCAGCCAACGACTCGACTACGAGCAGTACTTC
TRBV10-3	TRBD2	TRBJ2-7	CAITKSGSITEQYF	TGTGCCATCACGAAAAGCGGGAGCATCACCGAGCAGTACTTC
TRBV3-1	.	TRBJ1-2	CASSQTDGAYGYTF	TGTGCCAGCAGCCAGACAGACGGGGCCTATGGCTACACCTTC
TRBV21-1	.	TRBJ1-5	CASSPRCLKPQHF	TGTGCCAGCAGCCCCAGGTGTCTTAAGCCCCAGCATTTT
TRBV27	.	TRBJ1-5	CASRTSNQPQHF	TGTGCCAGCCGGACTAGCAATCAGCCCCAGCATTTT
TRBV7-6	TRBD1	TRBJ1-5	CASSLEVWTGNQPQHF	TGTGCCAGCAGCTTAGAGGTCTGGACAGGGAATCAGCCCCAGCATTTT